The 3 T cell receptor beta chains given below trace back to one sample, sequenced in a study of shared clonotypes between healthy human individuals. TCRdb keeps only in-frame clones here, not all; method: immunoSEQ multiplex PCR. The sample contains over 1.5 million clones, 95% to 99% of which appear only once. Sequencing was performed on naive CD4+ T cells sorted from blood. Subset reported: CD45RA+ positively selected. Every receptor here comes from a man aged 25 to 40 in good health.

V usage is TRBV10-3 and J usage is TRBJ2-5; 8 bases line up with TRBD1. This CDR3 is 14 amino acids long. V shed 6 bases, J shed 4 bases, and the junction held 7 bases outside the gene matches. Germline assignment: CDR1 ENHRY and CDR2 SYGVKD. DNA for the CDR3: TGTGCCATCAGCCCCGGACAGGGTGCAGAGACCCAGTACTTC. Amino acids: CAISPGQGAETQYF.

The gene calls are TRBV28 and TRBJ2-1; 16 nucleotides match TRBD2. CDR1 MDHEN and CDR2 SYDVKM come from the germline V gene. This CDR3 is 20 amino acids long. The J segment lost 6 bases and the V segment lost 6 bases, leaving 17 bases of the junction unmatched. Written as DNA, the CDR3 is TGTGCCAGCAGCTACCCCGAGGCGGGACTAGCGGGAGGGCCTCTCAATGAGCAGTTCTTC. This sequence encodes CASSYPEAGLAGGPLNEQFF.

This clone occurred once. The CDR3 spells CASSLVRQGYAFF. The CDR3 DNA sequence: TGTGCCAGCAGCTTAGTTAGACAGGGGTATGCTTTCTTT. The chain combines TRBV7-9 with TRBJ1-1; 8 positions match TRBD1. Germline assignment: CDR1 SEHNR and CDR2 FQNEAQ (reference sequence). J lost 11 bases, V lost 1 base, and 6 bases had no gene match. The CDR3 is 13 residues long.